Sequencing of this T cell receptor beta chain was carried out in a study of T cell clusters in autoimmune cytopenias. For the study at large: The median distinct TRB clonotype count was around 2,400 per sample, from a median roughly 51,000 reads.

Germline V gene lookup returns CDR1 KGHSH and CDR2 LQKENI. This CDR3 comprises 13 residues. Each sample's input was 200 to 250 ng genomic DNA, 38,000 or so genome equivalents. TRB rearrangements were amplified by touch-down multiplex PCR with mixed TRB-A/B primers. TCRdb reprocessed the multiplex PCR reads and reports one entry per CDR3 protein, with no DNA. The repertoire table contains 6,000 to 9,500 distinct CDR3 sequences. These sequences were also reported in another study, on T cell repertoires in aging, cancer and after chemotherapy.

The chain combines TRBV18 with TRBJ1-1. Sequenced sample: peripheral blood. The receptor comes from a human donor with an autoimmune cytopenia or autoimmune hepatitis (not recorded which). CDR3 in amino acids: CASSRRENTEAFF.